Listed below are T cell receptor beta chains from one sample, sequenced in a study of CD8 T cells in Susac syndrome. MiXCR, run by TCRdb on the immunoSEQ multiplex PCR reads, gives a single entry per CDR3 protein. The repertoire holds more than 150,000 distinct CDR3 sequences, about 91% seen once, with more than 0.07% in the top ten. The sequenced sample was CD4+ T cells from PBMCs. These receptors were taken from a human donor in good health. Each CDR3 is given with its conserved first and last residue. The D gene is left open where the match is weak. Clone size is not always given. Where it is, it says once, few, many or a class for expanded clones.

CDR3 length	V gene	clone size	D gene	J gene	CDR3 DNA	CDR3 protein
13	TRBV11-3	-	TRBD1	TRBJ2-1	TGTGCCAGCAGTCCCGGGACAGGCAATGAGCAGTTCTTC	CASSPGTGNEQFF
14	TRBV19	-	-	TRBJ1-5	TGTGCCAGTAGTGGCCGGGGCGGGTATCAGCCCCAGCATTTT	CASSGRGGYQPQHF
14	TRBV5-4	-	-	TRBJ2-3	TGTGCCAGCAGCTCCTTAAGAGGGCTCGATACGCAGTATTTT	CASSSLRGLDTQYF
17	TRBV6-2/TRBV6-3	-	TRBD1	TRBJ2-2	TGTGCCAGCAGACTCAGTTTGGGACAGATTAACACCGGGGAGCTGTTTTTT	CASRLSLGQINTGELFF
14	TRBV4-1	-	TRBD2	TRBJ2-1	TGCGCCAGCAGCCCCCAGCGGGGCGACAATGAGCAGTTCTTC	CASSPQRGDNEQFF
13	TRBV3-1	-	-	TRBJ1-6	TGTGCCAGCAGCCAAGAAGGGGAATCACCCCTCCACTTT	CASSQEGESPLHF
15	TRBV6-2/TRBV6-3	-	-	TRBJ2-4	TGTGCCAGCATCGAACGAAGGAGAGCCAAAAACATTCAGTACTTC	CASIERRRAKNIQYF
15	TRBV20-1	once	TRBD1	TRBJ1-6	TGCAGTGCTGGCCAGCGACAGGGGGCAAATTCACCCCTCCACTTT	CSAGQRQGANSPLHF
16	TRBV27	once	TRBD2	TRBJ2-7	TGTGCCAGCAGGAACCAAGGGGGGCTAGCGGGGGCCGAGCAGTACTTC	CASRNQGGLAGAEQYF
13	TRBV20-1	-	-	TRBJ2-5	TGCAGTGCTAGAGCCGAGCGGCAAGAGACCCAGTACTTC	CSARAERQETQYF
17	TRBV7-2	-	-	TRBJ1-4	TGTGCCAGCAGCCGAAATTACAGGGCTCGGGCTAATGAAAAACTGTTTTTT	CASSRNYRARANEKLFF
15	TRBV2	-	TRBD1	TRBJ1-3	TGTGCCAGCACCGGGACAGGGGGCCCTGGAAACACCATATATTTT	CASTGTGGPGNTIYF
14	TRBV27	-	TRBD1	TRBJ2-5	TGTGCCAGCAGTTTACAGGGGGCTTGGGAGACCCAGTACTTC	CASSLQGAWETQYF
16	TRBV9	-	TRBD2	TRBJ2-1	TGTGCCAGCAGCGTCCTTAGCGGGGTTCTTTACAATGAGCAGTTCTTC	CASSVLSGVLYNEQFF
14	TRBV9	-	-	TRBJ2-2	TGTGCCAGCAGCCCGTTGGGTGACACCGGGGAGCTGTTTTTT	CASSPLGDTGELFF
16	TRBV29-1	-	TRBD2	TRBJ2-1	TGCAGCGTCGAATCCCCGGGACTAGCGTTTTACAATGAGCAGTTCTTC	CSVESPGLAFYNEQFF
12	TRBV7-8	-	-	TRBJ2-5	TGTGCCAGCAGCTTAGCTGGCGAGACCCAGTACTTC	CASSLAGETQYF
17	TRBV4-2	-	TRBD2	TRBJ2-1	TGTGCCAGCAGGGCCCTATTAGCGGGAAACGGGGCACATGAGCAGTTCTTC	CASRALLAGNGAHEQFF
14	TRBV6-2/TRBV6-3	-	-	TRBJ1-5	TGTGCCAGCAGTGACAGATCGTTAGATCAGCCCCAGCATTTT	CASSDRSLDQPQHF
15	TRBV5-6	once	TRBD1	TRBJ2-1	TGTGCCAGCAGCTTGGTCGGGACAGGGGAAAATGAGCAGTTCTTC	CASSLVGTGENEQFF
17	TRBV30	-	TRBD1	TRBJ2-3	TGTGCCTGGAGTGTACGGAACAGGGGGCGATTTACAGATACGCAGTATTTT	CAWSVRNRGRFTDTQYF
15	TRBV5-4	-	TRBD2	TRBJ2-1	TGTGCCAGCAGCTTGGGGGTAGCGGGAGTCCAAGAGCAGTTCTTC	CASSLGVAGVQEQFF
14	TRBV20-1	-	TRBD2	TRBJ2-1	TGCAGTGCTATACTAGCGGGAAACTACAATGAGCAGTTCTTC	CSAILAGNYNEQFF